The T cell receptor beta chain under discussion was sequenced for a study of cytomegalovirus exposure and HLA in healthy donors. Background on the study: Per a later analysis, the roughly 690 first-cohort and more than 100 validation repertoires shared one platform. Findings and limits, study-wide: The TCR clusters that emerged in the first cohort tended, a later analysis found, to co-occur in the roughly 120 validation repertoires. As confirmed in vitro, a few CMV-associated chains were specific for CMV antigens.

As regards this clone: What it binds is not known.

The donors were members of the roughly 120-subject validation cohort (separate from the roughly 680-subject first cohort). Method: immunoSEQ multiplex PCR; TCRdb's copy keeps in-frame clones and lacks some. The sample lists 90,000 to 150,000 clones; 86% were seen once. This CDR3 contains 17 residues. With 0 bases clipped from V and 8 bases from J, the junction kept 11 bases outside the gene matches. Germline CDR1 reads LGHNA; CDR2 reads YNFKEQ. Sequenced material: PBMCs. The receptor was derived from a man aged 18 to 29 in good health and CMV-seronegative. The chain combines TRBV4-2 with TRBJ2-2; 8 nucleotides line up with TRBD1. CDR3 sequence (DNA): TGTGCCAGCAGCCAAGAAGTTCTAGCAGGGGGCCAAGGGGAGCTGTTTTTT. Protein: CASSQEVLAGGQGELFF.